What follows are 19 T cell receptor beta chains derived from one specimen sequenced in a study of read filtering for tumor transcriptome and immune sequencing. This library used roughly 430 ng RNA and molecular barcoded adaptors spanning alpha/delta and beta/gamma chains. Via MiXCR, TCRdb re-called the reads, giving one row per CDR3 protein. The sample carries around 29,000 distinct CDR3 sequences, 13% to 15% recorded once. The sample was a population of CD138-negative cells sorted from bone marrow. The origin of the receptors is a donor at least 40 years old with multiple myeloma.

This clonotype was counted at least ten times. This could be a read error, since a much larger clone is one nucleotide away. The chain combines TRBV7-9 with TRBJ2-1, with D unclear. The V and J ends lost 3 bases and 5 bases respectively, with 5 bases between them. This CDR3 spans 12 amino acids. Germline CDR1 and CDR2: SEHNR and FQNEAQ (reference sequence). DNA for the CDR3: TGTGCCAGCAGCTTTAGCAACAATGAGCAGTTCTTC. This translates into CASSFSNNEQFF.

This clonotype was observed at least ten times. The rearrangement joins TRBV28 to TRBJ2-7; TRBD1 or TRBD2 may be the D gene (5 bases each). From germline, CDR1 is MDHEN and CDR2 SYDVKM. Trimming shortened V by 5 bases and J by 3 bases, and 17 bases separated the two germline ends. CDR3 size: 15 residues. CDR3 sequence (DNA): TGTGCCAGCAGTCCACCCGGGACGAGGGTCTACGAGCAGTACTTC. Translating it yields CASSPPGTRVYEQYF.

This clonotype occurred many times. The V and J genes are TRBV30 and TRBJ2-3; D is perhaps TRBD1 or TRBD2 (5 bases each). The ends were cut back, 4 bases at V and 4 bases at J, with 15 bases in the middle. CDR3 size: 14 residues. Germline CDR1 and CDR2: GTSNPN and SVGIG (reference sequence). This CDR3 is CAWTHRGTADTQYF. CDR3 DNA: TGTGCCTGGACCCACCGAGGGACGGCAGATACGCAGTATTTT.

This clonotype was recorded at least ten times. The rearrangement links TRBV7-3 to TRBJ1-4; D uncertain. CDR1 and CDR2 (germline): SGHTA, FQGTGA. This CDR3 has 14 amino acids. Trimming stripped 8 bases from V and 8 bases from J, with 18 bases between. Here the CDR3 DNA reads TGTGCCAGCGATCGAGGACGATATTGCGAAAAACTGTTTTTT. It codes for CASDRGRYCEKLFF.

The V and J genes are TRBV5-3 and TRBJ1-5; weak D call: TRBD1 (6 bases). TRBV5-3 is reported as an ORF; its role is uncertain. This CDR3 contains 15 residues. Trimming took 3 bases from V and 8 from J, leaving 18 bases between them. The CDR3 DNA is TGTGCCAGAAGCTCGGGTGTAGGGGGGTTAGAGCCCCAGCATTTT. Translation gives CARSSGVGGLEPQHF.

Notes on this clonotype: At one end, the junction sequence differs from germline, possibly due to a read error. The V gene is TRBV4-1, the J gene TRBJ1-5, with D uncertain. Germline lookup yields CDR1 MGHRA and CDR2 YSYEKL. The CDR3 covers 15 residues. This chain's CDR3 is CASSQEVIGNQSQHF. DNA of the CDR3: TGCGCCAGTAGCCAAGAAGTGATTGGCAATCAGTCCCAGCATTTT.

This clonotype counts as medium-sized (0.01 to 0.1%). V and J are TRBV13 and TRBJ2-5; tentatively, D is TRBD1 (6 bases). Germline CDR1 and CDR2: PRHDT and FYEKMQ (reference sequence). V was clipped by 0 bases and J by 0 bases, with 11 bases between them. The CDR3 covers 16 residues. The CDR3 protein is CASSLGVGGHQETQYF. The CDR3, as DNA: TGTGCCAGCAGCTTAGGGGTAGGGGGACACCAAGAGACCCAGTACTTC.

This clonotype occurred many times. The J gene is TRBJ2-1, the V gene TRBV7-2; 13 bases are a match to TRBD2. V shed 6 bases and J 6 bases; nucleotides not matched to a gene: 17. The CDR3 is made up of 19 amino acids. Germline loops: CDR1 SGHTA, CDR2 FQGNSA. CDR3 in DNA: TGTGCCAGCAGTGACGGACTAGCGGGAGTTCCCTTTCCCTTCAATGAGCAGTTCTTC. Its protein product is CASSDGLAGVPFPFNEQFF. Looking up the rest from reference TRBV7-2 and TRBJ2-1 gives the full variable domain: GAGVSQSPSNKVTEKGKDVELRCDPISGHTALYWYRQSLGQGLEFLIYFQGNSAPDKSGLPSDRFSAERTGGSVSTLTIQRTQQEDSAVYLCASSDGLAGVPFPFNEQFFGPGTRLTVL.

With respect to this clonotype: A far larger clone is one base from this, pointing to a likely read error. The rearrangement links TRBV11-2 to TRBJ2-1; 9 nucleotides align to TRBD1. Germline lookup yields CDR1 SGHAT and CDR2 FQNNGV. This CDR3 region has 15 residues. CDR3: CANSDGQGKVNEQFF. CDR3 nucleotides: TGTGCCAACAGCGACGGACAGGGGAAGGTCAATGAGCAGTTCTTC.

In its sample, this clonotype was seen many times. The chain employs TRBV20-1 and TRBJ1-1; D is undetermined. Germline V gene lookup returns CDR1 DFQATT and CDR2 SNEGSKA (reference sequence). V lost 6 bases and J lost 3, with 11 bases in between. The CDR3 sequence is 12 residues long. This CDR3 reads CSALLDHTEAFF. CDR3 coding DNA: TGCAGTGCGCTCCTGGACCACACTGAAGCTTTCTTT.

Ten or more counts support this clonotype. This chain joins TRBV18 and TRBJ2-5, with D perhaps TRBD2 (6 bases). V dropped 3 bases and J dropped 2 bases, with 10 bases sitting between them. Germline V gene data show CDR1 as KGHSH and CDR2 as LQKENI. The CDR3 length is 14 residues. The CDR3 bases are TGTGCCAGCTCACCGGAGGGATTTCAAGAGACCCAGTACTTC. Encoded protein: CASSPEGFQETQYF.

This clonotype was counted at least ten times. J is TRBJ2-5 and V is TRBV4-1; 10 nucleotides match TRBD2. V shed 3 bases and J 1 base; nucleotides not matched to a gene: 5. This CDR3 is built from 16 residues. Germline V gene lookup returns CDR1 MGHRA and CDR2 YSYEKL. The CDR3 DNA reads TGCGCCAGCAGCCAGACTAGCGGGTGGGGCCAAGAGACCCAGTACTTC. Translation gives CASSQTSGWGQETQYF.

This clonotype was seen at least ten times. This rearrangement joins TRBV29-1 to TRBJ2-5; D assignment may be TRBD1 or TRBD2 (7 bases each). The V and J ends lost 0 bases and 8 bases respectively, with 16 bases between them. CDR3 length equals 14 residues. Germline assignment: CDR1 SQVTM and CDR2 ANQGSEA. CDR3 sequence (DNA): TGCAGCGTTGAAGACAGGGGGGGTACCTTAACCCAGTACTTC. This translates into CSVEDRGGTLTQYF.

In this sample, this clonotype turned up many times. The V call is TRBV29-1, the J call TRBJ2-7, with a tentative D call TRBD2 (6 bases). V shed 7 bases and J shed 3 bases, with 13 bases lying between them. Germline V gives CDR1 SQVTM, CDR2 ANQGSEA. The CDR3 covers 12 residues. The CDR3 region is CSASPGGYEQYF. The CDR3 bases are TGCAGCGCTTCCCCCGGGGGCTACGAGCAGTACTTC.

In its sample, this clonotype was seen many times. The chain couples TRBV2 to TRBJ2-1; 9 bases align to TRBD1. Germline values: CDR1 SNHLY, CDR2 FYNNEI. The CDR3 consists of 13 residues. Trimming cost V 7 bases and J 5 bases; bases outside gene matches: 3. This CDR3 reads CASTWTGDNEQFF. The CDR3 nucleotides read TGTGCCAGCACCTGGACAGGGGACAATGAGCAGTTCTTC.

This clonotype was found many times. CDR3 protein: CASSSGGGDEETQYF. The CDR3, as DNA: TGCGCCAGCAGCAGTGGGGGCGGAGATGAAGAGACCCAGTACTTC. This chain uses TRBV5-1 with TRBJ2-5, with a tentative D call TRBD1 (6 bases). Germline lookup yields CDR1 SGHRS and CDR2 YFSETQ. V lost 4 bases, J lost 3 bases, and 16 bases lay in between. The CDR3 length is 15 residues.

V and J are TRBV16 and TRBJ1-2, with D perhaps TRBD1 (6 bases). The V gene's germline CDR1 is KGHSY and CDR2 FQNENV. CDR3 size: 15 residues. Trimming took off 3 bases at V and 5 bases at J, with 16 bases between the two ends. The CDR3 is CASSHQGSLSYGYTF. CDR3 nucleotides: TGTGCCAGCAGCCATCAGGGGTCCCTCTCATATGGCTACACCTTC.

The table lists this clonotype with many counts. The CDR3 DNA reads TGTGCCAGCAGCGCCACGGGGTTCGCCGTCAATGAAAAACTGTTTTTT. Translating it yields CASSATGFAVNEKLFF. The chain combines TRBV2 with TRBJ1-4; D gene unclear. The CDR3 is made up of 16 amino acids. Germline V gene sequence: CDR1 SNHLY, CDR2 FYNNEI. Trimming took off 6 bases at V and 5 bases at J, with 19 bases between the two ends.

CDR3 DNA sequence: TGTGCCAGCAAGGAGTTGGTTGAAGAGACCCAGTACTTC. Amino acids: CASKELVEETQYF. The chain recombines TRBV2 with TRBJ2-5, with unresolved D. Germline assignment: CDR1 SNHLY and CDR2 FYNNEI. CDR3 size: 13 residues. V was cut by 7 bases and J by 3 bases, with 12 bases left in between.